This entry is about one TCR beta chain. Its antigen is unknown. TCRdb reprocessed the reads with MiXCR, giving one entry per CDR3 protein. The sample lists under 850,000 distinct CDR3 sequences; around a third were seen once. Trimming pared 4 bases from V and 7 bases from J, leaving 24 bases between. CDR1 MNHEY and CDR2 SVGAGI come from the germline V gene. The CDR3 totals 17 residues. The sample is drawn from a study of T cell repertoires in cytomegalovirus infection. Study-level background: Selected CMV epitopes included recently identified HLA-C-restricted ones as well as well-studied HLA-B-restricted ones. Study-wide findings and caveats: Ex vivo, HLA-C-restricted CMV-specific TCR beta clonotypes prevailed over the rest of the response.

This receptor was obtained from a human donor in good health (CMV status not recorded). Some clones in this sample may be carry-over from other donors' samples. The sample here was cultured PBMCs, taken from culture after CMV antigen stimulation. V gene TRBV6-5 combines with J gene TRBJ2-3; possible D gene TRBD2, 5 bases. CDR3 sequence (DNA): TGTGCCAGCAGTTCCCTCCCGCTCCACCTAGCCTCAAATACGCAGTATTTT. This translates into CASSSLPLHLASNTQYF.